The 18 T cell receptor beta chains listed next were all sequenced from one sample in a study of T cells in Graves' hyperthyroidism and ophthalmopathy. Amplification of TCR beta CDR3 regions was performed using RNA transcripts as template. RT-PCR in the first round (using the HTBI primer set) targeted the TCR CDR3. A single record per CDR3 protein comes from TCRdb applying MiXCR to the multiplex PCR reads. The sample lists approximately 620,000 distinct CDR3 sequences; around 16% were seen once. Sequenced: blood. The receptors derive from a middle-aged woman with Graves' ophthalmopathy.

This clonotype was detected only a few times. The chain is built from TRBV12-3 or TRBV12-4 and TRBJ2-3; a possible D gene is TRBD2 (5 bases). CDR3 length: 14 residues. V lost 4 bases to trimming and J lost 1 base, with 9 bases between them. The CDR3: CASSWTVRTDTQYF. For the CDR3, the DNA is TGTGCCAGCAGTTGGACTGTTCGCACAGATACGCAGTATTTT.

This clonotype was seen repeatedly, ten times or more. V gene TRBV6-1 combines with J gene TRBJ2-1, with 8 bases lining up with TRBD2. Germline-derived CDR1 and CDR2 are MNHNS and SASEGT. After removal of 10 bases from V and 0 bases from J, the junction contained 14 bases not matched to a gene. The CDR3 is 17 residues long. CDR3 sequence: CATSFAGGSSSYNEQFF. CDR3 in DNA: TGTGCCACCTCATTCGCGGGAGGCTCCAGCTCCTACAATGAGCAGTTCTTC.

This clonotype came up many times. The chain combines TRBV19 with TRBJ1-5, with D unclear. Looked up from germline, CDR1 is LNHDA and CDR2 is SQIVND (reference sequence). Trimming took off 4 bases at V and 5 bases at J, with 15 bases between the two ends. This CDR3 is built from 15 residues. CDR3 in amino acids: CASSTPTEFHQPQHF. The CDR3 bases are TGTGCCAGTAGTACCCCTACTGAGTTTCATCAGCCCCAGCATTTT.

This clonotype was recorded many times. The chain combines TRBV27 with TRBJ2-3; D uncertain. The CDR3 runs to 12 residues. Germline V gives CDR1 MNHEY, CDR2 SMNVEV (reference sequence). Trimming removed 4 bases from V and 4 bases from J, with 6 bases in between. The CDR3 spells CASSSPADTQYF. CDR3 DNA: TGTGCCAGCAGTTCCCCCGCAGATACGCAGTATTTT.

The genes are TRBV24-1 and TRBJ2-1; TRBD1 matches at 9 bases. The CDR3 has 15 amino acids. After removal of 2 bases from V and 4 bases from J, the junction contained 2 bases not matched to a gene. The germline gives CDR1 KGHDR, CDR2 SFDVKD. CDR3 sequence: CATSDSGTGYNEQFF. The CDR3 DNA is TGTGCCACCAGTGATTCCGGGACAGGGTACAATGAGCAGTTCTTC.

This clonotype came up a few times. This rearrangement joins TRBV13 to TRBJ1-1, with a weak D call TRBD1 (6 bases). With 5 bases removed from V and 4 bases from J, the gap between germline ends came to 14 bases. The CDR3 sequence is 14 residues long. The germline gives CDR1 PRHDT, CDR2 FYEKMQ (reference sequence). The CDR3 nucleotides are TGTGCCAGCAGCCGGGGGGGGGCGGGCACTGAAGCTTTCTTT. Protein product: CASSRGGAGTEAFF.

This clonotype was seen more than once but under ten times. The gene calls are TRBV19 and TRBJ1-1, with TRBD1 as a possible D gene (5 bases). V was shortened by 6 bases and J by 2 bases, with 19 bases between the two germline ends. CDR1 and CDR2 from the germline V gene are LNHDA and SQIVND (reference sequence). This CDR3 region has 16 residues. The CDR3 protein is CASSHLFTGLNTEAFF. CDR3 in DNA: TGTGCCAGTAGCCACCTTTTTACAGGACTTAACACTGAAGCTTTCTTT.

This clonotype was recorded a few times. V usage is TRBV15 and J usage is TRBJ2-7, with D possibly matching TRBD2 (6 bases). V dropped 4 bases and J dropped 3 bases, with 16 bases sitting between them. Germline lookup yields CDR1 LNHNV and CDR2 YYDKDF (reference sequence). The CDR3 covers 15 residues. The CDR3: CATSTSQRVDYEQYF. In DNA form, the CDR3 reads TGTGCCACCAGCACAAGCCAGCGGGTCGACTACGAGCAGTACTTC.

The chain uses TRBV10-2 and TRBJ2-5, with D possibly matching TRBD2 (5 bases). The DNA end is more similar to TRBJ2-1, so the J call may be wrong. The CDR3 runs 15 residues. The V gene's germline CDR1 is WSHSY and CDR2 SAAADI. CDR3 coding DNA: TGCGCCAGCAGTGACATCGGGGTAGATTATGAGACCCAGTTCTTC. Translated, it gives CASSDIGVDYETQFF.

This clonotype showed up many times. The chain uses TRBV20-1 and TRBJ2-6, with 7 bases lining up with TRBD2. Germline CDR1 DFQATT, CDR2 SNEGSKA (reference sequence). Losses at the gene ends were 1 base for V and 4 bases for J; bases not matched to a gene: 4. The CDR3 covers 15 residues. CDR3: CSARAGGLGANVLTF. The CDR3 DNA is TGCAGTGCTAGAGCGGGAGGTTTAGGGGCCAACGTCCTGACTTTC.

The chain uses TRBV5-1 and TRBJ1-1; no firm D call. Trimming left V 3 bases short and J 5 bases short, with 14 bases between. This CDR3 spans 14 amino acids. The germline gives CDR1 SGHRS, CDR2 YFSETQ. The DNA of the CDR3 is TGCGCCAGCAGCTCCCGCTCCCCGGCGACTGAAGCTTTCTTT. Translating it yields CASSSRSPATEAFF.

This clonotype appeared many times. The genes are TRBV2 and TRBJ2-7; the match to TRBD1 covers 8 bases. Trimming removed 7 bases from V and 0 bases from J; junction bases left unmatched: 5. This CDR3 region has 14 residues. Germline values: CDR1 SNHLY, CDR2 FYNNEI. This CDR3 reads CASNTGGASYEQYF. DNA of the CDR3: TGTGCCAGCAACACAGGGGGTGCCTCCTACGAGCAGTACTTC. The full variable domain, rest sourced from reference TRBV2 and TRBJ2-7, is EPEVTQTPSHQVTQMGQEVILRCVPISNHLYFYWYRQILGQKVEFLVSFYNNEISEKSEIFDDQFSVERPDGSNFTLKIRSTKLEDSAMYFCASNTGGASYEQYFGPGTRLTVT.

This clonotype was seen only a few times. V gene TRBV9 combines with J gene TRBJ2-5; 10 bases fit TRBD1. The germline CDR1 and CDR2 sequences are SGDLS and YYNGEE. V lost 0 bases, J lost 6 bases, and 5 bases stayed unmatched. This CDR3 region has 15 residues. CDR3 residues: CASSVEGQGYQTQYF. The CDR3 DNA is TGTGCCAGCAGCGTAGAGGGACAGGGGTACCAGACCCAGTACTTC.

This clonotype was detected many times. The gene calls are TRBV18 and TRBJ2-1; 9 nucleotides agree with TRBD1. The V gene end was trimmed by 3 bases and the J gene end by 2 bases; junction bases not matched to a gene: 5. Germline assignment: CDR1 KGHSH and CDR2 LQKENI. The CDR3 extends over 16 amino acids. DNA for the CDR3: TGTGCCAGCTCACCTTCGGACAGGGGAGCCTACAATGAGCAGTTCTTC. It specifies CASSPSDRGAYNEQFF.

This rearrangement joins TRBV7-2 to TRBJ2-1, with TRBD2 matching 9 bases. This CDR3 is built from 15 residues. The germline gives CDR1 SGHTA, CDR2 FQGNSA. Germline trimming cut 4 bases from V and 7 bases from J; bases unmatched to any gene: 8. This CDR3 is CASSSWGRGGNEQFF. In DNA, the CDR3 is TGTGCCAGCAGCTCCTGGGGGCGGGGGGGGAATGAGCAGTTCTTC.

This clonotype was found a few times. The chain links TRBV6-1 to TRBJ1-2, with 10 bases matching TRBD1. Germline lookup yields CDR1 MNHNS and CDR2 SASEGT. V dropped 6 bases and J dropped 4; count of bases not matched to a gene: 5. The CDR3 has 14 amino acids. CDR3 protein: CASRGTGVAYGYTF. CDR3 in DNA: TGTGCCAGCAGGGGGACAGGGGTTGCCTATGGCTACACCTTC.

This clonotype was counted at least ten times. The V gene is TRBV12-5, the J gene TRBJ2-5, with TRBD1 matching 10 bases. From germline, CDR1 is LGHNT and CDR2 FRNRAP. The ends lost 1 base at V and 4 bases at J; junction bases unmatched: 3. CDR3 length: 15 residues. The CDR3 protein is CASGLAGQGIETQYF. CDR3 coding DNA: TGTGCTAGTGGTTTGGCGGGACAGGGGATAGAGACCCAGTACTTC.

The chain combines TRBV29-1 with TRBJ2-1; tentatively, D is TRBD2 (6 bases). CDR3 length: 15 amino acids. Germline assignment: CDR1 SQVTM and CDR2 ANQGSEA. With 4 bases removed from V and 0 bases from J, the gap between germline ends came to 13 bases. The CDR3 protein is CSVGRRGSSYNEQFF. For the CDR3, the DNA is TGCAGCGTTGGTCGGCGGGGAAGCTCCTACAATGAGCAGTTCTTC.